The next 5 T cell receptor beta chains were all read from a single sample in a study of glioma-infiltrating T cells after dendritic cell vaccination (dated by TCRdb to the mid-2010s). The sample's time point label is to be understood as: after dendritic cell vaccination, including at tumor progression/relapse. The method was the immunoSEQ multiplex PCR assay. Entries here come from immuneACCESS through TCRdb and include only in-frame sequences with V and J called. Some clones fail to appear in such tables; in the studies checked, an unresolved V gene covers under half of the shortfall, and the cause of the remainder is unknown. The sample table lists under 130,000 clones, roughly 90% of them with a count of one. Together, the top ten hold approximately 2.7% of the sample. This sample comprised blood, obtained after dendritic cell vaccination. Source of these receptors: a human donor with glioblastoma.

The chain uses TRBV7-2 and TRBJ1-5; tentative D call: TRBD1 (6 bases). Germline-derived CDR1 and CDR2 are SGHTA and FQGNSA. V gave up 4 bases and J gave up 4 bases, with 11 bases separating them. The CDR3 totals 14 residues. The CDR3 reads CASSSIGQNQPQHF. The CDR3 region has the DNA TGTGCCAGCAGCTCCATAGGACAGAATCAGCCCCAGCATTTT.

This chain connects TRBV2 to TRBJ1-2; perhaps TRBD1 as D (6 bases). The CDR3 sequence is 14 residues long. Trimming took off 4 bases at V and 8 bases at J, with 17 bases between the two ends. Germline-derived CDR1 and CDR2 are SNHLY and FYNNEI. CDR3 sequence reads: CASSVLPGARGYTF. CDR3 sequence (DNA): TGTGCCAGCAGTGTACTTCCAGGGGCAAGAGGCTACACCTTC. Variable domain in full (rest from reference TRBV2 and TRBJ1-2): EPEVTQTPSHQVTQMGQEVILRCVPISNHLYFYWYRQILGQKVEFLVSFYNNEISEKSEIFDDQFSVERPDGSNFTLKIRSTKLEDSAMYFCASSVLPGARGYTFGSGTRLTVV.

The V gene is TRBV5-1, the J gene TRBJ2-2, with TRBD1 matching 7 bases. The CDR3 has 14 residues. In germline, CDR1 is SGHRS, CDR2 YFSETQ. Losses at the gene ends were 4 bases for V and 5 bases for J; bases not matched to a gene: 5. CDR3 sequence reads: CASSAGTETGELFF. CDR3 sequence (DNA): TGCGCCAGCAGCGCCGGGACAGAAACCGGGGAGCTGTTTTTT.

Only one count was recorded for this clone. The CDR3 region is CASSYSNRGTGNTIYF. CDR3 nucleotide sequence: TGTGCCAGCAGTTACTCGAATCGGGGGACTGGAAACACCATATATTTT. The V gene is TRBV6-6, the J gene TRBJ1-3; D perhaps matches TRBD1 (5 bases). The CDR3 is 16 amino acids. The germline CDR1 and CDR2 sequences are MNHNY and SVGAGI (reference sequence). V dropped 0 bases and J dropped 2 bases, with 11 bases sitting between them.

CDR3 DNA: TGTGCCAGCAGCTTGGGGGGCACCGGGGAGCTGTTTTTT. Protein sequence: CASSLGGTGELFF. The chain couples TRBV11-3 to TRBJ2-2; TRBD2 might be the D (6 bases). Germline loops: CDR1 SGHNT, CDR2 YENEEA. The CDR3 runs 13 residues. Between the trimmed V and J ends, which lost 3 bases and 4 bases, there was a span of 6 bases.